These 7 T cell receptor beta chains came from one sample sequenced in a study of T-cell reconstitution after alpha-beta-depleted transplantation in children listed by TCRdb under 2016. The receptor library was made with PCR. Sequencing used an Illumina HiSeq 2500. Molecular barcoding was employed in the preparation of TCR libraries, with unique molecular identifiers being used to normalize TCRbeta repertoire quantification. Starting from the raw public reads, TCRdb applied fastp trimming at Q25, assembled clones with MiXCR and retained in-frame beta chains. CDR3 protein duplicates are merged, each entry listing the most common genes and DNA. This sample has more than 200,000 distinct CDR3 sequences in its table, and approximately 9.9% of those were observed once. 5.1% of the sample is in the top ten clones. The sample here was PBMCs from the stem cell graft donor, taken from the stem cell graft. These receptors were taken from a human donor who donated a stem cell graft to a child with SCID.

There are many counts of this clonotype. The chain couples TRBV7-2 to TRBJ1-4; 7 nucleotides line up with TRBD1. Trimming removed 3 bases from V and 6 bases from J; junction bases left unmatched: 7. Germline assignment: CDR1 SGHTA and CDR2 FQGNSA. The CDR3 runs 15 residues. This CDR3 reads CASSFYRGGDEKLFF. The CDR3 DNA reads TGTGCCAGCAGCTTCTACAGGGGTGGGGATGAAAAACTGTTTTTT.

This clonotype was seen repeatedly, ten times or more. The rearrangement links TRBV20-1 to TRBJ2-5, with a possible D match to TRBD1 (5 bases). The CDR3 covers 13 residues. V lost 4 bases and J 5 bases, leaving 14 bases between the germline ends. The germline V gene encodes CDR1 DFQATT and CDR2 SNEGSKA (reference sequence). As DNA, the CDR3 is TGCAGTGCTACGTACGGACAACTGGAGACCCAGTACTTC. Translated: CSATYGQLETQYF.

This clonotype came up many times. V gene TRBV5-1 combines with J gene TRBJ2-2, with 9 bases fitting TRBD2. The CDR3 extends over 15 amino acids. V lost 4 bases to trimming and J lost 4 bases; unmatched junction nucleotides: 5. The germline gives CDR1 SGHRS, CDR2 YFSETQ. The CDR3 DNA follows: TGCGCCAGCAGCGCGCAGCGGGGGGTCACCGGGGAGCTGTTTTTT. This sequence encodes CASSAQRGVTGELFF.

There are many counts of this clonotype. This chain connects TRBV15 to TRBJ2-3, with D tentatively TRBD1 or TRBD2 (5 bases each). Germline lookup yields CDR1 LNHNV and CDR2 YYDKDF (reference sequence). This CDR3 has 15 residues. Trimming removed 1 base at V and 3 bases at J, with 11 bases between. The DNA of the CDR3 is TGTGCCACCAGCAGAGTTCGGGGCCGAACAGATACGCAGTATTTT. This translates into CATSRVRGRTDTQYF.

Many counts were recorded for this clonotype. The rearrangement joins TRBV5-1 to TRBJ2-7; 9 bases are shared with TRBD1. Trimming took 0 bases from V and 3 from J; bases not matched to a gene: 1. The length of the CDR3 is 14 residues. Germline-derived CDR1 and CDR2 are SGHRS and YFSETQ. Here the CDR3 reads CASSLDRGHYEQYF. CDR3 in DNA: TGCGCCAGCAGCTTGGACAGGGGGCACTACGAGCAGTACTTC.

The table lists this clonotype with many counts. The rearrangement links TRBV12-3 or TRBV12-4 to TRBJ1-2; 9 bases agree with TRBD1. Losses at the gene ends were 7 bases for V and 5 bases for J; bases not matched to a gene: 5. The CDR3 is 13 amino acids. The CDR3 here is CASTRDRAYGYTF. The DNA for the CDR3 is TGTGCCAGCACTAGGGACAGGGCTTATGGCTACACCTTC.

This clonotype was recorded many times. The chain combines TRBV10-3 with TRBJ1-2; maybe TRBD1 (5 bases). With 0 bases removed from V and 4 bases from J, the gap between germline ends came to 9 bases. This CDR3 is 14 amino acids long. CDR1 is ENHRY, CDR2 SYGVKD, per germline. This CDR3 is CAISESRDRYGYTF. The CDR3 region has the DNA TGTGCCATCAGTGAGTCTCGGGACCGCTATGGCTACACCTTC.